This T cell receptor (beta chain) appears in the sequencing data of a study of blood T cell repertoires in COVID-19. Across the whole study: Some COVID-19 samples were acute and others convalescent; all came from the United States, Italy and Spain. The analysed material was cDNA or gDNA that came from T cells, B-cell-depleted T cells, or PBMCs.

The CDR3 sequence is 13 residues long. V dropped 0 bases and J dropped 8 bases, with 6 bases sitting between them. From germline, CDR1 is SGHRS and CDR2 YFSETQ. Original processing methods: Estimation of nucleated cell counts relied on the amplification of reference gene primers. TCRdb's copy holds only in-frame clones and misses some; the assay was immunoSEQ multiplex PCR. The V and J calls and clone size come from that table; D and trimming were worked out from the DNA. Among approximately 58,000 clones listed, 65% to 85% were seen once. Sequenced material: peripheral blood. The clonotype comes from a man between 65 and 85 years old with active or convalescent COVID-19. J is TRBJ1-6 and V is TRBV5-1; D is unclear. The CDR3 bases are TGCGCCAGCAGCTTGGTTTCAGATTCACCCCTCCACTTT. Its protein product is CASSLVSDSPLHF.